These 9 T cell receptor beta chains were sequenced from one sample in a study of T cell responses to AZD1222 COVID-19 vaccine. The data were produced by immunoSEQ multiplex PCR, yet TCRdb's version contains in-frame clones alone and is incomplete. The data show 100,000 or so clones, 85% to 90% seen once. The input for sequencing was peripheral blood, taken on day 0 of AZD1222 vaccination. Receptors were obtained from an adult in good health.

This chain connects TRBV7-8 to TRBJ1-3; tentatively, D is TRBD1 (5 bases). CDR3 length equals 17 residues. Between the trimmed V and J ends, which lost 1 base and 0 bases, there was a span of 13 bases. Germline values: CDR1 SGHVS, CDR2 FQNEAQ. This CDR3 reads CASSLVAGRYSGNTIYF. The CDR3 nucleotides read TGTGCCAGCAGCTTAGTGGCGGGGCGCTACTCTGGAAACACCATATATTTT.

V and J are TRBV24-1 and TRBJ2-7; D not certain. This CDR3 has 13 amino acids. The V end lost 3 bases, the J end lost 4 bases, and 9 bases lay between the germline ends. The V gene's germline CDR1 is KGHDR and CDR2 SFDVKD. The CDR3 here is CATSDPQTYEQYF. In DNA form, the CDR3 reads TGTGCCACCAGTGATCCTCAGACTTACGAGCAGTACTTC.

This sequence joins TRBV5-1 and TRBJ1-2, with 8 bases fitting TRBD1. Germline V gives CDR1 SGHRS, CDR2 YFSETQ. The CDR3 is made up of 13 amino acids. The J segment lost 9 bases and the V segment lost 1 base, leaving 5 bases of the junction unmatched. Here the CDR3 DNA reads TGCGCCAGCAGCTTGACGACAGGGGACCGCTACACCTTC. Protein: CASSLTTGDRYTF.

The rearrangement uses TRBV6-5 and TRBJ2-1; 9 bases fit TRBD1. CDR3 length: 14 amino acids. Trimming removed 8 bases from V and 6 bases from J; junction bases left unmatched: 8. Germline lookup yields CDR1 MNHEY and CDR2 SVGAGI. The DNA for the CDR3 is TGTGCCAGCTCCCCCGGGGACAGGGCCAATGAGCAGTTCTTC. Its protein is CASSPGDRANEQFF.

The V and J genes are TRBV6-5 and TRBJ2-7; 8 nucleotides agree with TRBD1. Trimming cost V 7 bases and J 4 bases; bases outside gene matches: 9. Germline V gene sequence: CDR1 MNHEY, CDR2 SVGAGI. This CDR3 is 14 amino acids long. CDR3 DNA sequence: TGTGCCAGCACCACGGGGGACAGGTTTTACGAGCAGTACTTC. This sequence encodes CASTTGDRFYEQYF.

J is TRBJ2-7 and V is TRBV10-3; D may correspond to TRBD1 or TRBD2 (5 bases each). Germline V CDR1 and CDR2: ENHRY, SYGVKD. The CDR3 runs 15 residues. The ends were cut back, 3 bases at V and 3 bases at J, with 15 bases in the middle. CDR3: CAISDPGRPDYEQYF. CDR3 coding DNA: TGTGCCATCAGTGACCCGGGACGACCAGACTACGAGCAGTACTTC.

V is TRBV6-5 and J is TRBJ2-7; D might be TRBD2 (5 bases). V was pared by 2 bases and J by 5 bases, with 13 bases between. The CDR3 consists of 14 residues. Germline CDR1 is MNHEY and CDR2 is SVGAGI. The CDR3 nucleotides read TGTGCCAGCAGTTACGTGTCCGGGGTCGACGAGCAGTACTTC. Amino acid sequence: CASSYVSGVDEQYF.

The CDR3 coding sequence is TGTGCCAGCAGCGGCCGACGGGGGGTTTGGGACAATGAGCAGTTCTTC. Its translation: CASSGRRGVWDNEQFF. The V and J genes are TRBV5-4 and TRBJ2-1, with 7 bases matching TRBD2. The CDR3 length is 16 residues. Germline CDR1 SGHNT, CDR2 YYREEE (reference sequence). Trimming at V came to 4 bases and at J to 5 bases, leaving 12 bases not matched to a gene.

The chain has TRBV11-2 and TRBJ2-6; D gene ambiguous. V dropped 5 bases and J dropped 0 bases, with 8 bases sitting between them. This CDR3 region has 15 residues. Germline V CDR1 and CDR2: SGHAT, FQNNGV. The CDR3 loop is CASSPHLSGANVLTF. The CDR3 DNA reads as TGTGCCAGCAGCCCCCACCTCTCTGGGGCCAACGTCCTGACTTTC.